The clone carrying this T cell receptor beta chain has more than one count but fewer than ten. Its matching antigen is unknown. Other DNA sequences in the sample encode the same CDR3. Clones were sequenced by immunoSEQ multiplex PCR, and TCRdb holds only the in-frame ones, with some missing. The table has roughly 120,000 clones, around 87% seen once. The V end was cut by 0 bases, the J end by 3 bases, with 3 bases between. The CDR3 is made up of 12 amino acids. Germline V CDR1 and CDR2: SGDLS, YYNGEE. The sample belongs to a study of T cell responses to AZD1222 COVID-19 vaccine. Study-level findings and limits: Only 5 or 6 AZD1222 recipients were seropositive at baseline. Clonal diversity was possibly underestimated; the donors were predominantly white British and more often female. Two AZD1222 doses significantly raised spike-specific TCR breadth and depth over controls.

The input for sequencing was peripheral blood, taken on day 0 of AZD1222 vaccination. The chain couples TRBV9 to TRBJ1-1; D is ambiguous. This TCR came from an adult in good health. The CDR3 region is CASSVGDTEAFF. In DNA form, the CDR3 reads TGTGCCAGCAGCGTAGGAGACACTGAAGCTTTCTTT.